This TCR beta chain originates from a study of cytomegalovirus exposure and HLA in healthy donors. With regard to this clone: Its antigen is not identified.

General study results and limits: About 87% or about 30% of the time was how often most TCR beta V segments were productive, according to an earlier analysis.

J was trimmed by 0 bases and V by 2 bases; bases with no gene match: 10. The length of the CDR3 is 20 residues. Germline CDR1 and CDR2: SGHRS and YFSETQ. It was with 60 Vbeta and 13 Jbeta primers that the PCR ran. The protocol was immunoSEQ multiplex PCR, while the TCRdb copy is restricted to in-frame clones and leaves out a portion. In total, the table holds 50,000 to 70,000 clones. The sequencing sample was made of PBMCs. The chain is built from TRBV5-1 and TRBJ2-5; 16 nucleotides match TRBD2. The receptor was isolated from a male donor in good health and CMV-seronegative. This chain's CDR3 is CASSFPNGTSGGADQETQYF. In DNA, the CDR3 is TGCGCCAGCAGCTTCCCCAACGGGACTAGCGGGGGGGCCGACCAAGAGACCCAGTACTTC. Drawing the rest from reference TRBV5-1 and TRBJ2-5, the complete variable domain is KAGVTQTPRYLIKTRGQQVTLSCSPISGHRSVSWYQQTPGQGLQFLFEYFSETQRNKGNFPGRFSGRQFSNSRSEMNVSTLELGDSALYLCASSFPNGTSGGADQETQYFGPGTRLLVL.